Sequencing of this TCR beta chain was carried out in a study of circulating and synovial CD4+ cells in juvenile arthritis. Some clones are missing from TCRdb's copy, which holds only in-frame ones; the method was immunoSEQ multiplex PCR. Among 36,000 or so clones listed, about 94% were seen once. CDR1 and CDR2 from the germline V gene are MNHEY and SVGAGI. Trimming pared 6 bases from V and 4 bases from J, leaving 8 bases between. The CDR3 runs to 12 residues. The TCR originated in a human donor with juvenile idiopathic arthritis. The sequenced material came from CD4+ T cells from blood. The chain is built from TRBV6-5 and TRBJ2-3, with D maybe TRBD1 (6 bases). The CDR3 is CASRRTADTQYF. CDR3 DNA sequence: TGTGCCAGCAGACGGACAGCAGATACGCAGTATTTT.